This record concerns one T cell receptor (beta chain) sequence. This sample was taken from a study of control samples from healthy donors and cancer patients. The V and J ends lost 3 bases and 6 bases respectively, with 16 bases between them. Germline-derived CDR1 and CDR2 are SGDLS and YYNGEE. The CDR3 is made up of 15 amino acids. Here immunoSEQ multiplex PCR was the method, and the copy in TCRdb shows in-frame clones only, minus some. In the table there are roughly 150,000 clones, roughly 88% of which are singletons. Specimen: blood. The TCR sequence derives from a man aged 18-30 years in good health. The V call is TRBV9, the J call TRBJ2-1; weak D call: TRBD1 (5 bases). The CDR3 region is CASSASATGFNEQFF. CDR3 coding DNA: TGTGCCAGCAGCGCTTCTGCTACAGGATTCAATGAGCAGTTCTTC.